What follows describes a single T cell receptor (beta chain). Its antigen remains unidentified. The CDR3 runs 11 residues. V was clipped by 0 bases and J by 7 bases, with 4 bases between them. Germline loops: CDR1 SGHTS, CDR2 YDEGEE. The sample comes from a study of OX40 agonist ivuxolimab in advanced cancers. Whole-study context: Melanoma, hepatocellular carcinoma, head and neck or renal cell cancer occurred in dose-escalation patients.

The assay was immunoSEQ multiplex PCR, and TCRdb's table has in-frame clones only and misses some. The data show tens of thousands of clones, over 75% seen once. Study-level points and caveats: Partial responders dosed at 0.1-3.0 mg/kg displayed clonal expansion ranking among the lowest.

The starting material was CD4+ or CD8+ T cells sorted from blood, obtained in a trial of the OX40 agonist ivuxolimab. The V gene is TRBV5-8, the J gene TRBJ1-1; D call uncertain. This clonotype was sampled from an adult with an advanced solid tumor such as melanoma, head and neck, liver or kidney cancer. CDR3 DNA sequence: TGTGCCAGCAGCTTGGTTGATGAAGCTTTCTTT. This gives the protein CASSLVDEAFF.